This T cell receptor beta chain originates from a study of blood T cell repertoires in COVID-19. Germline V CDR1 and CDR2: MDHEN, SYDVKM. The CDR3 covers 12 residues. The V and J ends lost 7 bases and 5 bases respectively, with 11 bases between them. Repertoires were generated with immunoSEQ multiplex PCR, while TCRdb's copy carries only in-frame clones and drops some. The sample contains fewer than 50,000 clones, roughly 73% of which appear only once. Source material: peripheral blood. The chain has TRBV28 and TRBJ2-5; D is uncertain. This receptor was taken from an elderly man with acute or convalescent COVID-19. The CDR3 loop reads CASTSNMETQYF. In DNA, the CDR3 is TGTGCCAGCACCTCTAATATGGAGACCCAGTACTTC.